This T cell receptor beta chain is from a study of T cells after yellow fever vaccination. Across the study: Fractions low in cell number were prepared with SMART-Seq v4 Ultra Low Input. General observations from the study: Compared with primary, the secondary response was weaker and peaked at day 5, not 15. Booster sampling recovered most clones from primary vaccination (around 97% CD4, roughly 90% CD8).

5'RACE template switching added a universal primer site and UMIs to TCR cDNA. TCRdb re-derived calls from the 5' RACE reads in MiXCR, one entry per CDR3 protein. The sample holds approximately 250,000 distinct CDR3 sequences, roughly 6.8% seen once. In regard to this clonotype: The antigen is undetermined.

The material sequenced was CD4+ T cells sorted from PBMCs, taken on the day of the yellow fever booster vaccination. This TCR came from a man aged 30-40 years who received the YFV17D yellow fever vaccine.

For the CDR3, the DNA is TGTGCCAGCAGTTTAGGGGGGCGGATCATGAACACTGAAGCTTTCTTT. It yields the protein CASSLGGRIMNTEAFF. The J gene is TRBJ1-1, the V gene TRBV12-3 or TRBV12-4; D possibly corresponds to TRBD1 (6 bases). This CDR3 is built from 16 residues. Trimming shortened V by 1 base and J by 0 bases, and 12 bases separated the two germline ends.